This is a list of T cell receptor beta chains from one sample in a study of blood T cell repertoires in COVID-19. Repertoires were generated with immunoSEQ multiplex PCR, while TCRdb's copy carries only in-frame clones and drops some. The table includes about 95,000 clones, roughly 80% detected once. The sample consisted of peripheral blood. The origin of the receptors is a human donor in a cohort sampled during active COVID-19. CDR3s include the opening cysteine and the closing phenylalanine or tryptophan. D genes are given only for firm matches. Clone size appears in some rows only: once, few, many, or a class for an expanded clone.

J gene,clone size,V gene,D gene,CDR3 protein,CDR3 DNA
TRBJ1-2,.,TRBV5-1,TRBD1,CASSLADREDYGYTF,TGCGCCAGCAGCTTGGCCGACAGGGAGGACTATGGCTACACCTTC
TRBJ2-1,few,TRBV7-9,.,CASSGNGVVLINEQFF,TGTGCCAGCAGCGGGAACGGGGTGGTTTTAATTAATGAGCAGTTCTTC
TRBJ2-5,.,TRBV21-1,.,CASSSPGGRETQYF,TGTGCCAGCAGCTCCCCCGGGGGGCGAGAGACCCAGTACTTC
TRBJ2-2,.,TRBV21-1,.,CASSRGLAGEGNTGELFF,TGTGCCAGCAGCCGAGGACTAGCGGGAGAGGGGAACACCGGGGAGCTGTTTTTT
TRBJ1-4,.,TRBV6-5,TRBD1,CASSLDRDAEKLFF,TGTGCCAGCAGCCTGGACAGGGACGCTGAAAAACTGTTTTTT
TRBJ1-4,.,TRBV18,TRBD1,CASSRRTGNEKLFF,TGTGCCAGCTCAAGACGGACAGGGAACGAAAAACTGTTTTTT
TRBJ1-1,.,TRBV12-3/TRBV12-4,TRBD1,CASGTGGNTEAFF,TGTGCCAGCGGGACAGGGGGCAACACTGAAGCTTTCTTT
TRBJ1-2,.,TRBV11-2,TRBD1,CASSKDRGLDGYTF,TGTGCCAGCAGCAAGGACAGGGGGCTGGATGGCTACACCTTC
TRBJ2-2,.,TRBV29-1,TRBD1,CSALGGQGASTGELFF,TGCAGCGCCCTAGGGGGACAGGGGGCCAGCACCGGGGAGCTGTTTTTT
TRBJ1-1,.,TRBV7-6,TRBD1,CASSLPKSGTGINTEAFF,TGTGCCAGCAGCTTACCCAAGTCCGGGACAGGGATCAACACTGAAGCTTTCTTT
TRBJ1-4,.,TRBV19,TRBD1,CASSIGTGLYNEKLFF,TGTGCCAGTAGTATTGGGACAGGACTCTATAATGAAAAACTGTTTTTT
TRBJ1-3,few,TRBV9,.,CASSVAAALSGNTIYF,TGTGCCAGCAGCGTAGCTGCGGCCCTCTCTGGAAACACCATATATTTT
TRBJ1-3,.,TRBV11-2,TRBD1,CASSGQESSGNTIYF,TGTGCCAGCAGCGGACAGGAATCCTCTGGAAACACCATATATTTT
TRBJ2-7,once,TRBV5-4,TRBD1,CASSHTRDSSYEQYF,TGTGCCAGCAGCCACACTAGGGACAGCTCCTACGAGCAGTACTTC
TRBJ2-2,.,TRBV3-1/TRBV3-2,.,CASSIVANTGELFF,TGTGCCAGCAGCATCGTAGCGAACACCGGGGAGCTGTTTTTT
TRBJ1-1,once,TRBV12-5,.,CASGWGLGGRTEAFF,TGTGCTAGTGGTTGGGGCCTAGGGGGAAGAACTGAAGCTTTCTTT
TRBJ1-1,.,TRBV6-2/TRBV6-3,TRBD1,CASSSAGTGDNEAFF,TGTGCCAGCAGTTCCGCCGGGACAGGTGATAATGAAGCTTTCTTT
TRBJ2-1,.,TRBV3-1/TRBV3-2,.,CASSQGRGGAREQFF,TGTGCCAGCAGCCAAGGCCGAGGGGGGGCTAGGGAGCAGTTCTTC
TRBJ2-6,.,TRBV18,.,CASSPIEYRSGANVLTF,TGTGCCAGCTCACCTATAGAATACCGCTCTGGGGCCAACGTCCTGACTTTC
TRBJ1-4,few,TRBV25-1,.,CASHGVEKLFF,TGTGCCAGCCACGGGGTGGAAAAACTGTTTTTT
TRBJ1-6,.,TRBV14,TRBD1,CASSSWTGRSSYNSPLHF,TGTGCCAGCAGCTCATGGACAGGGCGTAGCTCCTATAATTCACCCCTCCACTTT
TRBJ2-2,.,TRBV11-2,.,CASSRQSPNTGELFF,TGTGCCAGCAGCCGACAGAGTCCGAACACCGGGGAGCTGTTTTTT
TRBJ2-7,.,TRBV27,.,CASSLSQTGLTYEQYF,TGTGCCAGCAGTTTATCACAGACGGGATTAACCTACGAGCAGTACTTC
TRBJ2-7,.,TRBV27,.,CASSRETGISYEQYF,TGTGCCAGCAGTCGGGAGACAGGGATCTCCTACGAGCAGTACTTC
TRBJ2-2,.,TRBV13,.,CASSRTLLPGNTGELFF,TGTGCCAGCAGCCGAACCCTCCTCCCAGGGAACACCGGGGAGCTGTTTTTT
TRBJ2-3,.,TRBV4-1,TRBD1,CASSQRTGGGGGTDTQYF,TGCGCCAGCAGCCAAAGGACAGGGGGCGGTGGGGGCACAGATACGCAGTATTTT
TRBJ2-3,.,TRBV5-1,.,CASSLDRVLRYTDTQYF,TGCGCCAGCAGCTTGGACAGGGTCCTCCGTTACACAGATACGCAGTATTTT
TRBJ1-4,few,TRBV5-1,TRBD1,CASSGDREGATNEKLFF,TGCGCCAGCAGCGGGGACAGGGAGGGGGCAACTAATGAAAAACTGTTTTTT
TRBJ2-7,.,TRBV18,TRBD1,CASSPGTGGEQYF,TGTGCCAGCTCACCAGGGACAGGGGGCGAGCAGTACTTC
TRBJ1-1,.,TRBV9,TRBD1,CASSPYTGVRGAEAFF,TGTGCCAGCAGCCCCTACACAGGGGTCAGAGGCGCTGAAGCTTTCTTT
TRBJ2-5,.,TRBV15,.,CATSTRGVETQYF,TGTGCCACCAGCACCAGGGGGGTAGAGACCCAGTACTTC
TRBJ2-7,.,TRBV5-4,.,CASSLGAAPREQYF,TGTGCCAGCAGCTTGGGAGCTGCCCCACGCGAGCAGTACTTC
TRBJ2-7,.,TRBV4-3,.,CASSQDQAGQPYEQYF,TGCGCCAGCAGCCAAGATCAGGCGGGACAGCCCTACGAGCAGTACTTC
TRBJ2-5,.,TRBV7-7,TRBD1,CASSPGTVQETQYF,TGTGCTAGCAGCCCAGGGACAGTACAAGAGACCCAGTACTTC
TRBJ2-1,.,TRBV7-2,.,CASSLEARDVGNEQFF,TGTGCCAGCAGCTTAGAAGCCAGGGATGTTGGCAATGAGCAGTTCTTC
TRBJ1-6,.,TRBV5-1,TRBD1,CASSSGTGTSPLHF,TGCGCCAGCAGCTCCGGGACAGGTACTTCACCCCTCCACTTT
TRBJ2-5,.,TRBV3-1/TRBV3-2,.,CASSQVDGEETQYF,TGTGCCAGCAGCCAAGTGGATGGGGAGGAGACCCAGTACTTC
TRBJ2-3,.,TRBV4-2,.,CASSQEGRVVTDTQYF,TGTGCCAGCAGCCAAGAGGGCAGGGTAGTAACAGATACGCAGTATTTT
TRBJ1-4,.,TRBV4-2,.,CASSQDIGGLSEKLFF,TGTGCCAGCAGCCAAGATATCGGGGGGCTTAGTGAAAAACTGTTTTTT
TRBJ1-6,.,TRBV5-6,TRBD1,CASSLRDRGSPLHF,TGTGCCAGCAGCTTGCGGGACAGGGGTTCACCCCTCCACTTT
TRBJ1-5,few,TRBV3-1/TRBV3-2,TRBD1,CASSLGQASGQPQHF,TGTGCCAGCAGCCTCGGACAGGCCAGCGGCCAGCCCCAGCATTTT
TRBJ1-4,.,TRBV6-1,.,CASSELGLTEKLFF,TGTGCCAGCAGTGAACTCGGACTTACTGAAAAACTGTTTTTT
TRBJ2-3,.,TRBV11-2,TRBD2,CASSRLASTDTQYF,TGTGCCAGCAGCAGACTAGCCTCCACAGATACGCAGTATTTT
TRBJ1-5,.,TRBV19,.,CASRSDRINQPQHF,TGTGCCAGTAGGTCAGACAGAATCAATCAGCCCCAGCATTTT
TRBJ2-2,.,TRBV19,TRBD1,CASSPQDRGPTGELFF,TGTGCCAGTAGTCCACAGGACAGGGGGCCCACCGGGGAGCTGTTTTTT
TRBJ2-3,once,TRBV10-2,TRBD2,CASSETAGGDIRPDTQYF,TGCGCCAGCAGTGAAACAGCGGGAGGGGATATTCGTCCAGATACGCAGTATTTT